This passage covers 15 T cell receptor beta chains from one sample sequenced in a study of post-analysis software for immune sequencing data. The TCR beta cDNA libraries contained unique molecular identifiers. TCRdb fed the PCR reads into MiXCR, producing one record per CDR3 protein. The sample contains about 770,000 distinct CDR3 sequences, 46% of which appear only once. Their cognate antigens are unknown. Overall study results and limits: With TRBV5-6, TRBV5-1 and TRBV20-1 included, about five TRBV segments were more frequent in patients than in controls.

The sequenced sample was blood. These receptors came from a girl aged 10 to 17 with multiple sclerosis.

The gene calls are TRBV6-1 and TRBJ2-3; TRBD1 is a possible D gene (6 bases). The length of the CDR3 is 16 residues. Germline V gene data show CDR1 as MNHNS and CDR2 as SASEGT. V lost 5 bases and J 0 bases, leaving 15 bases between the germline ends. Here the CDR3 DNA reads TGTGCCAGCAGTCCATGGACAGTACCTAGCACAGATACGCAGTATTTT. Amino acid sequence: CASSPWTVPSTDTQYF.

V and J are TRBV25-1 and TRBJ2-3; no reliable D call. Germline V lookup: CDR1 MGHDK, CDR2 SYGVNS. The CDR3 sequence is 13 residues long. The V gene lost 1 base and the J gene lost 2 bases, with 4 bases spanning the gap. CDR3: CASSEWITDTQYF. Written as DNA, the CDR3 is TGTGCCAGCAGTGAATGGATCACAGATACGCAGTATTTT.

In its sample, this clonotype was seen a few times. The rearrangement links TRBV28 to TRBJ2-5; TRBD1 aligns across 7 bases. Germline values: CDR1 MDHEN, CDR2 SYDVKM. The V segment lost 4 bases and the J segment 4 bases; nucleotides outside the gene matches: 3. The CDR3 spans 13 residues. DNA for the CDR3: TGTGCCAGCAGTTCCGGGACAGTAGAGACCCAGTACTTC. Translation gives CASSSGTVETQYF.

The chain has TRBV4-3 and TRBJ2-1, with 10 bases identical to TRBD2. The trim removed 0 bases at V and 2 bases at J, leaving 7 bases unmatched. Germline CDR1 is LGHNA and CDR2 is YSLEER. The CDR3 contains 18 residues. The CDR3 spells CASSQDLSGRPPYNEQFF. CDR3 bases: TGCGCCAGCAGCCAAGATCTTAGCGGGAGGCCCCCCTACAATGAGCAGTTCTTC.

With regard to this clonotype: Because the CDR3 is missing its conserved closing phenylalanine or tryptophan, this is likely a read error. The genes are TRBV13 and TRBJ2-5; D is uncertain. CDR1 is PRHDT and CDR2 is FYEKMQ in the germline V gene (reference sequence). Trimming stripped 3 bases from V and 5 bases from J, with 4 bases between. The CDR3 consists of 11 residues. The CDR3 DNA reads as TGTGCCAGCAGCTTTAAGGAGACCCAGTACGTC. Protein sequence: CASSFKETQYV.

This clonotype was seen a few times. The chain carries TRBV28 and TRBJ1-2, with D perhaps TRBD1 (5 bases). Trimming removed 2 bases from V and 4 bases from J, with 11 bases in between. There are 14 residues in the CDR3. Per the germline V gene, CDR1 is MDHEN and CDR2 is SYDVKM. The CDR3 here is CASSLRGLSYGYTF. CDR3 sequence (DNA): TGTGCCAGCAGTTTAAGGGGACTTAGCTATGGCTACACCTTC.

This clonotype has just a few counts. CDR3: CASEGAGGGHSYEQYF. The CDR3, as DNA: TGCGCCAGCGAAGGGGCGGGAGGGGGACACTCCTACGAGCAGTACTTC. The V gene is TRBV5-1, the J gene TRBJ2-7; 9 bases line up with TRBD2. Trimming cost V 7 bases and J 0 bases; bases outside gene matches: 11. Germline V gene sequence: CDR1 SGHRS, CDR2 YFSETQ. The CDR3 spans 16 residues.

The chain uses TRBV30 and TRBJ1-2, with D possibly being TRBD1 (5 bases). The CDR3 has 16 residues. Trimming took 3 bases from V and 4 from J, leaving 21 bases between them. Per the germline V gene, CDR1 is GTSNPN and CDR2 is SVGIG (reference sequence). CDR3 DNA: TGTGCCTGGAGGGGAGGACAAACAGCTTGGGCCTATGGCTACACCTTC. This translates into CAWRGGQTAWAYGYTF. Complete variable domain (other parts from reference TRBV30 and TRBJ1-2): SQTIHQWPATLVQPVGSPLSLECTVEGTSNPNLYWYRQAAGRGLQLLFYSVGIGQISSEVPQNLSASRPQDRQFILSSKKLLLSDSGFYLCAWRGGQTAWAYGYTFGSGTRLTVV.

The chain employs TRBV3-1 and TRBJ2-5; tentative D call: TRBD1 (6 bases). The J call is in doubt because the DNA end fits TRBJ2-7 better. The CDR3 is 18 amino acids. Germline V gene lookup returns CDR1 LGHDT and CDR2 YNNKEL (reference sequence). Here the CDR3 reads CASSQDFGAPDRTYEQYF. The CDR3 nucleotides read TGTGCCAGCAGCCAAGATTTCGGGGCACCGGACAGAACCTACGAGCAGTACTTC.

The rearrangement uses TRBV7-3 and TRBJ1-1; D perhaps matches TRBD1 (6 bases). V dropped 7 bases and J dropped 3 bases, with 12 bases sitting between them. The length of the CDR3 is 13 residues. Germline V lookup: CDR1 SGHTA, CDR2 FQGTGA. DNA of the CDR3: TGTGCCAGCAAGAACGGGGGCGACACTGAAGCTTTCTTT. Translation: CASKNGGDTEAFF.

This chain uses TRBV3-1 with TRBJ2-7, with D possibly being TRBD1 (5 bases). There are 15 residues in the CDR3. V was clipped by 3 bases and J by 1 base, with 13 bases between them. Germline loops: CDR1 LGHDT, CDR2 YNNKEL (reference sequence). CDR3 protein: CASSHGLQVSYEQYF. The CDR3 nucleotides are TGTGCCAGCAGCCATGGGTTACAGGTATCCTACGAGCAGTACTTC.

In this sample, this clonotype turned up a few times. This chain joins TRBV12-3 or TRBV12-4 and TRBJ2-1; D may be TRBD2 (5 bases). The CDR3 length is 14 residues. Deletions cut 2 bases from V and 6 bases from J, with 11 bases between. The CDR3 region is CASSLTLAPNEQFF. The CDR3 nucleotides are TGTGCCAGCAGTTTAACGCTAGCTCCCAATGAGCAGTTCTTC.

V is TRBV4-3 and J is TRBJ2-3; D may match TRBD1 or TRBD2 (5 bases each). The CDR3 runs 19 residues. Germline CDR1 and CDR2: LGHNA and YSLEER. Trimming removed 0 bases from V and 0 bases from J, with 19 bases in between. CDR3 nucleotide sequence: TGCGCCAGCAGCCAAGAGACGGGCGGAACTGGGGGTAGCACAGATACGCAGTATTTT. Translating gives CASSQETGGTGGSTDTQYF.

The CDR3 nucleotides are TGTGCCACCAGTGACCCCATGCGGGGAGATACGCAGTATTTT. As protein: CATSDPMRGDTQYF. The chain couples TRBV24-1 to TRBJ2-3, with D possibly matching TRBD2 (6 bases). Germline V gives CDR1 KGHDR, CDR2 SFDVKD. There are 14 residues in the CDR3. Trimming took off 4 bases at V and 5 bases at J, with 12 bases between the two ends.

The CDR3 is CSALQGGGAIQPQHF. The CDR3 DNA reads TGCAGTGCTCTCCAGGGGGGGGGGGCCATTCAGCCCCAGCATTTT. The chain combines TRBV20-1 with TRBJ1-5; 7 nucleotides align to TRBD1. Germline V gene data show CDR1 as DFQATT and CDR2 as SNEGSKA (reference sequence). There are 15 residues in the CDR3. Trimming removed 5 bases from V and 6 bases from J; junction bases left unmatched: 13.